The text below deals with one T cell receptor beta chain. Antigen specificity is unknown. This specimen comes from a study of lymphopenia after photon versus proton radiotherapy. The study's findings and limits: Proton therapy kept repertoires fairly stable, unlike photons, which gained effector/memory cells. In patients who died, overall survival fell as post-nadir TCR diversity dropped more. Post-nadir diversity loss with photons came from oligoclonal expansion, particularly CD8+ Temra cells.

The data were produced by immunoSEQ multiplex PCR, yet TCRdb's version contains in-frame clones alone and is incomplete. The sample lists 75,000 to 95,000 clones, around 88% occurring once. CDR1 and CDR2 from the germline V gene are MDHEN and SYDVKM. The CDR3 totals 15 residues. The V end lost 5 bases, the J end lost 1 base, and 9 bases lay between the germline ends. This chain links TRBV28 with TRBJ2-6, with D possibly TRBD1 on 5 matching bases. This clonotype was sampled from a man in his sixties with pancreatic cancer. The sequencing used peripheral blood, collected from a patient treated with proton-based radiotherapy. CDR3 in DNA: TGTGCCAGCAGTGCCGACAGTTCTGGGGCCAACGTCCTGACTTTC. This encodes CASSADSSGANVLTF.